The T cell receptor (beta chain) under discussion was sequenced for a study of T cell changes during pregnancy in multiple sclerosis. Clones were read by immunoSEQ multiplex PCR, and TCRdb kept only the in-frame ones, dropping some. Among 30,000 to 35,000 clones, approximately 89% were seen once, and the ten largest hold approximately 6.1%. Per germline, CDR1 LNHDA and CDR2 SQIVND (reference sequence). Trimming removed 0 bases from V and 0 bases from J, with 2 bases in between. This CDR3 spans 13 amino acids. This clonotype originated in a female donor with multiple sclerosis, enrolled in a pregnancy study. Sample: CD8+ T cells from peripheral blood mononuclear cells, taken in the second trimester of pregnancy. The V and J genes are TRBV19 and TRBJ1-1; D remains ambiguous. The CDR3 sequence: CASSIDMNTEAFF. The CDR3 nucleotides read TGTGCCAGTAGTATAGACATGAACACTGAAGCTTTCTTT.